This TCR beta chain is from a study of blood T cells in healthy people across ages (dated by TCRdb to the mid-2010s). General notes on the study: In model experiments, roughly one uniquely barcoded TCR beta cDNA molecule per two T cells was captured by template switching. Age-related changes in TCR beta repertoire diversity were measured in the study by deep sequencing normalized with unique cDNA molecular identifiers. The donors were divided into four age groups: young (average approximately 17 years), middle-aged (about 40), aged (approximately 62) and long-lived (around 87). To avoid experimental bias, donors of different ages were randomly spread across the sequencing lanes. Two additional independent replicas of 1 million unique cDNA reads from the same blood draw were analyzed for two donors (one aged 18 to 30 and one aged 80 or older).

The roughly 39 donors, aged 6 to 90 years, were systemically healthy Caucasian individuals from Russia. Around 10 milliliters of peripheral blood were collected from each donor into EDTA-treated Vacutainer tubes. Ficoll-Paque density-gradient centrifugation was used to isolate PBMCs, with at least 6 million obtained per sample. Trizol reagent was used to extract total RNA from the PBMCs, yielding at least 5.5 micrograms per sample. Naive CD45RAhigh/CD27high T cell percentages were measured by flow cytometry on a PBMC aliquot from every donor. The library was obtained by 5' RACE. TCRdb records Illumina HiSeq 2500 as the sequencer. The second PCR ran for about 6 to 12 cycles and used a J-beta primer mix along with a sample-barcoded 5' primer. Each TCR beta cDNA molecule received a unique molecular identifier from a template-switch 5' adaptor carrying 12 random nucleotides. Each sample yielded at least 2.5 million CDR3-containing paired-end reads. All of the RNA was converted into first-strand cDNA using the Mint cDNA synthesis kit, with a TRBC-specific oligonucleotide serving as the primer. After uracil-DNA glycosylase treatment, a first 18-cycle PCR used universal primers M1SS and BC2_uni_R on all cDNA. On the authors' methods: Each sample was normalized by randomly selecting 1 million high-quality reads, each carrying a distinct molecular identifier. Instead of being binned into consensus sequences, reads with shared molecular identifiers were discarded. MiTCR, run with a Q25 quality threshold and the strictest error-elimination algorithm, handled CDR3 identification, clonotype clustering and error correction. Lower-bound total TCR beta diversity was estimated with a nonparametric unseen species model using Euler transformation. TCRdb reran the public reads through fastp at Q25 and MiXCR, keeping productive beta chains. Under each unique CDR3 protein, matching rows form one entry showing the most common genes and DNA. In this record, the V and J calls reflect TCRdb's handling and not the investigators' own analysis. In all, the sample holds about 970,000 distinct CDR3 sequences, and about 51% of those were seen once. Jointly, the top ten make up roughly 23% of the sample.

This clonotype was found a few times. Its cognate antigen has yet to be identified. No much larger clone is present one base from it, and per-base qualities are unavailable. Study-wide conclusions, independent of this receptor: Since profiling was done on bulk unsorted PBMCs, naive and antigen-experienced compartments could not be conclusively compared. Compared with the aged group, the long-lived group had more naive CD4+ T cells, fewer expanded clones and increased TCR diversity, suggesting age selection. Because the CMV infection status of the donors was unknown, age-related changes in expanded clonotypes may potentially have been confounded. Estimates of total diversity based on one million sequenced T cells were considered lower bounds and underestimates. As age increased, observed TCR beta diversity per million T cells dropped in a roughly linear way, and a significant reduction was already evident by age about 40. The percentage of naive T cells measured by flow cytometry correlated strongly with observed TCR beta diversity.

For CDR1 and CDR2, the germline V gene lists SGHRS and YFSETQ. V sheds 3 bases and J sheds 2 bases, leaving 14 bases between their ends. Its CDR3 holds 15 amino acids, cysteine through phenylalanine. The entry retains the CDR3 DNA only, 45 bases that are in frame from base 1. The TCR originated in a woman aged 55-75 years in good health. Source material: blood. The sequence links TRBV5-1 to TRBJ2-5; the D match is possibly TRBD1 or TRBD2, with 5 bases aligned in each. Here is the DNA: TGCGCCAGCAGCTCCCAGAGGGGAATGCAAGAGACCCAGTACTTC. Its coded protein is CASSSQRGMQETQYF.